This TCR beta chain came from a study of response to subunit inactivated influenza vaccine. Study results and caveats: Authors proposed each seasonal influenza vaccination draws in few new T cells.

This clonotype was observed at least ten times. The antigen is not known. TCRdb re-derived calls from the RT-PCR reads in MiXCR, one entry per CDR3 protein. Among roughly 290,000 distinct CDR3 sequences listed, 20% to 25% were seen once. CDR1 and CDR2 (germline): LNHNV, YYDKDF (reference sequence). The junction had 8 bases not matched to a gene; V was cut back by 1 base and J by 5 bases. The CDR3 has 16 amino acids. The starting material was PBMCs from blood, obtained about 19 months after vaccination. This rearrangement joins TRBV15 to TRBJ2-3; 8 positions match TRBD2. This receptor was taken from a man aged 45 to 75 who received an inactivated influenza vaccine. This CDR3 is CATSRAQREWVDTQYF. CDR3 DNA: TGTGCCACCAGCAGAGCCCAGCGGGAGTGGGTAGATACGCAGTATTTT.